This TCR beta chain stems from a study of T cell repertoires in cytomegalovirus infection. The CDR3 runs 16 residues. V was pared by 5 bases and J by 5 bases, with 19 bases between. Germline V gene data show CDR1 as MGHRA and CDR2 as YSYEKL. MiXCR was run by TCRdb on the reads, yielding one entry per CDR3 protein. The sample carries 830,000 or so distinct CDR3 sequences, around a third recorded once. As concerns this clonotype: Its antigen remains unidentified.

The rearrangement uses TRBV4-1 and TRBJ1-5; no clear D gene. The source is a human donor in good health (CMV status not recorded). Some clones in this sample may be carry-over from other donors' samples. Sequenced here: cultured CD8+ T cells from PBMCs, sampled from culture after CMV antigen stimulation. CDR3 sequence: CASSSLGEGRDQPQHF. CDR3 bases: TGCGCCAGCAGCTCTCTGGGAGAGGGAAGGGATCAGCCCCAGCATTTT.